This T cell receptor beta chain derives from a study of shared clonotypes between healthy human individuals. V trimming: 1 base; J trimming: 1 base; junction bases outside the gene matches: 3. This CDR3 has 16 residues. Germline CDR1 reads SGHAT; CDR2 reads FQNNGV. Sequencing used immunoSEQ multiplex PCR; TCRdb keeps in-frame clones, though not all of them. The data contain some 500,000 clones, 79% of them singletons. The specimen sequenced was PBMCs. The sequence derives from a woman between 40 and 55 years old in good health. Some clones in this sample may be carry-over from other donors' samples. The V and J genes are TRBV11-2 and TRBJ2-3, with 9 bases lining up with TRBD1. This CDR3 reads CASSLAGTGRTDTQYF. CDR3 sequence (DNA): TGTGCCAGCAGCTTAGCCGGGACAGGGCGCACAGATACGCAGTATTTT.